This TCR beta chain comes out of a study of spatial heterogeneity in lung cancer. The study's findings and limits: Ubiquitous expanded tumor TCRs were observed in blood more at resection than follow-up.

This clonotype was picked up a small number of times. As yet, its antigen is unknown. Documented time point: sample taken at primary tumor resection. The donors were 55 to 80 patients with non-small cell lung cancer that was early-stage and untreated. The sequenced material consisted of unsorted whole RNA from tumor, nontumor lung or frozen PBMC. Germline lookup yields CDR1 MNHEY and CDR2 SMNVEV (reference sequence). The V segment lost 7 bases and the J segment 10 bases; nucleotides outside the gene matches: 20. There are 17 residues in the CDR3. TCRdb passed the 5' RACE reads through MiXCR, listing each CDR3 protein once. The top ten clones hold 43% of a sample with 35,000 to 55,000 distinct CDR3 sequences, 6.8% of them seen once.

The chain recombines TRBV27 with TRBJ2-3, with 10 positions matching TRBD2. The clonotype originates from a female donor with early-stage non-small cell lung cancer. The material was PBMCs, obtained at surgery. The chain's CDR3 is CASISHQSGGALIAQYF. DNA for the CDR3: TGTGCCAGCATAAGTCACCAAAGCGGGGGGGCCCTAATTGCGCAGTATTTT.